Listed here are 6 T cell receptor beta chains from one sample, sequenced in a study of CD8+CD57+ T cells in acquired aplastic anemia (dated by TCRdb to between 2017 and 2018). Data came from an Illumina HiSeq 2000. TCR beta VDJ combination and CDR3 sequence profiling used genomic DNA as the template. The public reads were reanalyzed by TCRdb: fastp trimming at Q25, MiXCR alignment, in-frame beta chains only. Records with the same CDR3 protein are collapsed into one entry carrying the most frequent genes and DNA. Present in this sample are about half a million distinct CDR3 sequences, about a third of which were seen just once. Around 0.82% of the sample is held by the ten biggest clonotypes. Expansion of CD8+CD57+ cells had been shown by flow cytometry in the patients chosen for sequencing. The specimen was sorted CD4+, CD8+, or CD8+CD57+ T cells (not recorded which) from PBMCs. The receptors were gathered from a human donor with aplastic anemia.

The CDR3 region has the DNA TGCAGTGCTAGAGATGCCCGGACAGGGTTGAATGAGCAGTTCTTC. Translating gives CSARDARTGLNEQFF. The J gene is TRBJ2-1, the V gene TRBV20-1; TRBD1 aligns across 8 bases. Germline loops: CDR1 DFQATT, CDR2 SNEGSKA (reference sequence). CDR3 size: 15 residues. Trimming took 0 bases from V and 7 from J; bases not matched to a gene: 8.

In this sample, this clonotype turned up a few times. This sequence joins TRBV5-6 and TRBJ1-4; 7 bases line up with TRBD1. CDR1 and CDR2 (germline): SGHDT, YYEEEE. V shed 4 bases, J shed 7 bases, and the junction held 10 bases outside the gene matches. CDR3 length: 15 residues. The CDR3 region is CASSPQGTESEKLFF. The DNA of the CDR3 is TGTGCCAGCAGCCCACAAGGGACAGAGAGTGAAAAACTGTTTTTT.

The V and J genes are TRBV7-9 and TRBJ2-1, with TRBD1 matching over 7 bases. This CDR3 is 14 amino acids long. Germline-derived CDR1 and CDR2 are SEHNR and FQNEAQ (reference sequence). V was clipped by 5 bases and J by 7 bases; unmatched bases: 8. The CDR3 DNA reads TGTGCCAGCAGCCTCATCGACAGGGTGAATGAGCAGTTCTTC. Its translation: CASSLIDRVNEQFF.

Many counts were recorded for this clonotype. The chain joins TRBV4-2 to TRBJ1-2; the D is unclear. CDR3 size: 14 residues. CDR1 LGHNA and CDR2 YNFKEQ come from the germline V gene. Deletions cut 1 base from V and 8 bases from J, with 14 bases between. For the CDR3, the DNA is TGTGCCAGCAGCCAAGGAGGCCGCCAAGGGGGCTACACCTTC. Its protein product is CASSQGGRQGGYTF.

This clonotype has only a few counts. The gene calls are TRBV20-1 and TRBJ2-7, with 10 bases lining up with TRBD2. Trimming removed 5 bases from V and 4 bases from J; junction bases left unmatched: 8. The CDR3 is 14 amino acids. The germline gives CDR1 DFQATT, CDR2 SNEGSKA (reference sequence). The chain's CDR3 is CSAPLSGRLYEQYF. The CDR3 region has the DNA TGCAGTGCTCCCCTTAGCGGGAGGTTATACGAGCAGTACTTC.

The table lists this clonotype with many counts. This chain joins TRBV5-1 and TRBJ1-5; a possible D gene is TRBD1 (6 bases). The germline CDR1 and CDR2 sequences are SGHRS and YFSETQ. The CDR3 consists of 15 residues. The V and J ends lost 0 bases and 3 bases respectively, with 10 bases between them. The CDR3 sequence is CASSLGDTHNQPQHF. CDR3 nucleotide sequence: TGCGCCAGCAGCTTGGGGGACACCCACAATCAGCCCCAGCATTTT. The complete variable domain, with remaining parts taken from reference TRBV5-1 and TRBJ1-5, reads KAGVTQTPRYLIKTRGQQVTLSCSPISGHRSVSWYQQTPGQGLQFLFEYFSETQRNKGNFPGRFSGRQFSNSRSEMNVSTLELGDSALYLCASSLGDTHNQPQHFGDGTRLSIL.